Following are 9 T cell receptor beta chains from one sample sequenced in a study of post-analysis software for immune sequencing data. The antigens for these receptors are not known. Unique molecular identifiers were built into the TCR beta cDNA libraries. TCRdb re-analysed the PCR reads in MiXCR, keeping a single row per CDR3 protein. This table has some 260,000 distinct CDR3 sequences, around 34% appearing once. Study-wide results and caveats: Higher frequency in patients than in controls was seen for about five TRBV segments, with TRBV5-6, TRBV5-1 and TRBV20-1 among them.

The sequenced material came from blood. The receptors were sampled from a girl aged 5 to 17 with multiple sclerosis.

The V gene is TRBV20-1, the J gene TRBJ1-1; D not certain. Trimming cost V 0 bases and J 5 bases, with 7 bases left between them. The CDR3 covers 12 residues. Germline V CDR1 and CDR2: DFQATT, SNEGSKA (reference sequence). The DNA for the CDR3 is TGCAGTGCTAGAGATCCCATGACTGAAGCTTTCTTT. Translated, it gives CSARDPMTEAFF.

A few counts support this clonotype. A read error may explain this, as a much larger clone is one base away. This chain uses TRBV7-8 with TRBJ2-7, with 13 bases aligning to TRBD2. The CDR3 length is 15 residues. Germline CDR1 and CDR2: SGHVS and FQNEAQ. J gave up 7 bases and V 5 bases, and 8 bases lay outside the gene matches. CDR3 residues: CASSILAGGPNEQYF. The CDR3 DNA sequence: TGTGCCAGCAGCATACTAGCGGGAGGGCCAAATGAGCAGTACTTC.

This clonotype was counted between two and nine times. The rearrangement links TRBV15 to TRBJ1-5; the match to TRBD1 covers 11 bases. Germline V CDR1 and CDR2: LNHNV, YYDKDF (reference sequence). The CDR3 consists of 16 residues. Germline trimming cut 0 bases from V and 6 bases from J; bases unmatched to any gene: 4. The CDR3 coding sequence is TGTGCCACCAGCAGAGAAGGGACAGGGGGACGTCAGCCCCAGCATTTT. Amino acids: CATSREGTGGRQPQHF.

This clonotype was picked up many times. The genes are TRBV29-1 and TRBJ1-2; no firm D call. The CDR3 has 12 amino acids. The ends were cut back, 4 bases at V and 2 bases at J, with 8 bases in the middle. Germline V lookup: CDR1 SQVTM, CDR2 ANQGSEA. The CDR3 sequence: CSVVGQNYGYTF. In DNA, the CDR3 is TGCAGCGTTGTAGGGCAGAACTATGGCTACACCTTC.

V usage is TRBV3-1 and J usage is TRBJ1-4; 7 bases map to TRBD1. J lost 4 bases, V lost 4 bases, and 3 bases had no gene match. The CDR3 extends over 14 amino acids. Germline CDR1 LGHDT, CDR2 YNNKEL (reference sequence). CDR3 protein: CASSPGGNNEKLFF. The CDR3 bases are TGTGCCAGCAGCCCAGGGGGAAATAATGAAAAACTGTTTTTT. The full variable domain, its missing parts supplied by reference TRBV3-1 and TRBJ1-4, is DTAVSQTPKYLVTQMGNDKSIKCEQNLGHDTMYWYKQDSKKFLKIMFSYNNKELIINETVPNRFSPKSPDKAHLNLHINSLELGDSAVYFCASSPGGNNEKLFFGSGTQLSVL.

This clonotype was counted a few times. The chain links TRBV4-3 to TRBJ2-1, with D tentatively TRBD2 (6 bases). CDR3 size: 16 residues. Trimming shortened V by 0 bases and J by 3 bases, and 12 bases separated the two germline ends. The germline CDR1 and CDR2 sequences are LGHNA and YSLEER. The CDR3 nucleotides are TGCGCCAGCAGCCAAGATCCGGGAGCCTACTACAATGAGCAGTTCTTC. It is translated as CASSQDPGAYYNEQFF.

V usage is TRBV7-2 and J usage is TRBJ2-7, with D possibly matching TRBD2 (5 bases). V was pared by 6 bases and J by 0 bases, with 15 bases between. The CDR3 sequence is 15 residues long. Germline assignment: CDR1 SGHTA and CDR2 FQGNSA. CDR3 amino acids: CASSLGLGSSYEQYF. CDR3 coding DNA: TGTGCCAGCAGTCTCGGATTGGGGAGCTCCTACGAGCAGTACTTC.

Concerning this clonotype: A junction boundary mismatches the germline segment, possibly from a read error. The chain links TRBV14 to TRBJ2-5; 9 positions match TRBD2. Looked up from germline, CDR1 is SGHDN and CDR2 is FVKESK. The CDR3 covers 15 residues. CDR3 DNA: TGTGCCAGCAGTTCTAGCGGGGACTTCCAAGAGACCCGGTACTTC. Translating gives CASSSSGDFQETRYF.

This clonotype was observed at least ten times. The chain employs TRBV6-4 and TRBJ2-1; 9 nucleotides align to TRBD2. Germline CDR1 and CDR2: MRHNA and SNTAGT. The CDR3 runs 17 residues. V shed 6 bases and J 4 bases; nucleotides not matched to a gene: 13. The CDR3 DNA follows: TGTGCCAGCAGAGAAAACTTCGCGGGAGGGATGTACAATGAGCAGTTCTTC. Encoded protein: CASRENFAGGMYNEQFF.